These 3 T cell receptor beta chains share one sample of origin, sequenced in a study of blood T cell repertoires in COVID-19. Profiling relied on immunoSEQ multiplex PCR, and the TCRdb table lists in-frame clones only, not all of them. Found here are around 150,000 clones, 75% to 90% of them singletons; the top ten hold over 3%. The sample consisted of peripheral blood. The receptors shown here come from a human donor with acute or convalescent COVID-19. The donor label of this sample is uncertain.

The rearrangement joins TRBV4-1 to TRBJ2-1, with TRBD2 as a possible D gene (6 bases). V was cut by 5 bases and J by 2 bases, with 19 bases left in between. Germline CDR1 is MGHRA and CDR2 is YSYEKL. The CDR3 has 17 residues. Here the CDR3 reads CASSYNTDGSTYNEQFF. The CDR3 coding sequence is TGCGCCAGCAGCTATAACACGGACGGGAGCACCTACAATGAGCAGTTCTTC.

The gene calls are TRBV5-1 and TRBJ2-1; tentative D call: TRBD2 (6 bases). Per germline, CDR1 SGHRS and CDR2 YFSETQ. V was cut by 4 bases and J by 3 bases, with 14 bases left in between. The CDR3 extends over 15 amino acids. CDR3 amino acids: CASSRGSGDYNEQFF. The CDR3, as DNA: TGCGCCAGCAGCCGGGGGTCGGGGGACTACAATGAGCAGTTCTTC.

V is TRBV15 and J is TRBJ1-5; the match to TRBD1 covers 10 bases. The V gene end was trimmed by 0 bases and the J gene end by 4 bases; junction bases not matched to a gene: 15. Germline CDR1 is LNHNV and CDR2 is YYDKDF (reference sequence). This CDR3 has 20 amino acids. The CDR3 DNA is TGTGCCACCAGCAGAGATTCGGCGGGACAGGGGCGAGGGATAAATCAGCCCCAGCATTTT. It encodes CATSRDSAGQGRGINQPQHF.